This T cell receptor (beta chain) was obtained from a study of OX40 agonist ivuxolimab in advanced cancers. Regarding the study as a whole: Dosing at 0.1 to 3.0 mg/kg was accompanied by clonal expansion of CD4+ and CD8+ blood T cells by week 6.

Germline loops: CDR1 SGHTA, CDR2 FQGNSA. V lost 6 bases and J lost 3; bases outside the gene matches: 6. The CDR3 totals 14 residues. TCRdb's copy holds only in-frame clones and misses some; the assay was immunoSEQ multiplex PCR. Here the sample spans around 61,000 clones, approximately 92% being singletons. The table lists this clone with a count of one. The antigen is unknown. This receptor was taken from an adult with an advanced solid tumor such as melanoma, head and neck, liver or kidney cancer. This specimen was CD4+ or CD8+ T cells sorted from blood, taken in a trial of the OX40 agonist ivuxolimab. The chain employs TRBV7-2 and TRBJ2-3, with TRBD1 identical over 7 bases. The CDR3 spells CASSDRQGTDTQYF. In nucleotides, the CDR3 is TGTGCCAGCAGTGACCGACAGGGAACAGATACGCAGTATTTT.